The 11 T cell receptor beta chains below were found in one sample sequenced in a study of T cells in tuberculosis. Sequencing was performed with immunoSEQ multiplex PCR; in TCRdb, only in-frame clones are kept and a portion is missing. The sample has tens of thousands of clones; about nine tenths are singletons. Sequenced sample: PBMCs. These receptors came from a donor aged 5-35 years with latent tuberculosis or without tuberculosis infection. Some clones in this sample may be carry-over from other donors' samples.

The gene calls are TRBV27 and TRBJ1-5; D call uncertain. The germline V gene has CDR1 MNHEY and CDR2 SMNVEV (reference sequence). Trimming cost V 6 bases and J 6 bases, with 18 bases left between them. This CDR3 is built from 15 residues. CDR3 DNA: TGTGCCAGCAGACCGTCTCAAGTAGGCGGTCAGCCCCAGCATTTT. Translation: CASRPSQVGGQPQHF.

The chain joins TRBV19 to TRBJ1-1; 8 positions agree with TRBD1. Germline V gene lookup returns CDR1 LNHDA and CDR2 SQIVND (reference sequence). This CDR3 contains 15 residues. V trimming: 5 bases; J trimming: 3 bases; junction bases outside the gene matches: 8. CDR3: CASSSPGQGDTEAFF. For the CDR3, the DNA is TGTGCCAGTAGTTCCCCCGGACAGGGAGACACTGAAGCTTTCTTT.

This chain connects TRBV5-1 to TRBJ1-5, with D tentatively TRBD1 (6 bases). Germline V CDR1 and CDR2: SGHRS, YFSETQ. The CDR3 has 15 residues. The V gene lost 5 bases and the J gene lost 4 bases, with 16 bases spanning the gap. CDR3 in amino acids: CASSPSGTPNQPQHF. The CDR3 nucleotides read TGCGCCAGCAGTCCATCAGGGACACCGAATCAGCCCCAGCATTTT.

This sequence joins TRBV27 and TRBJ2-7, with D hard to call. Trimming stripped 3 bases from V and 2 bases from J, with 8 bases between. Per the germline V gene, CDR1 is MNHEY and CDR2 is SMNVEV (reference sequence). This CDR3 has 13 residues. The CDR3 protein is CASSLAATYEQYF. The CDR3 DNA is TGTGCCAGCAGTTTGGCGGCGACCTACGAGCAGTACTTC.

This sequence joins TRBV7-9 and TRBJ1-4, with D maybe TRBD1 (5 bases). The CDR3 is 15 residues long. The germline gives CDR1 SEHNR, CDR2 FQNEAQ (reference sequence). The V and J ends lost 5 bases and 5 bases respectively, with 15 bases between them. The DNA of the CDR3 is TGTGCCAGCAGCCAAGTCACAGGCCGGAATGAAAAACTGTTTTTT. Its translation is CASSQVTGRNEKLFF.

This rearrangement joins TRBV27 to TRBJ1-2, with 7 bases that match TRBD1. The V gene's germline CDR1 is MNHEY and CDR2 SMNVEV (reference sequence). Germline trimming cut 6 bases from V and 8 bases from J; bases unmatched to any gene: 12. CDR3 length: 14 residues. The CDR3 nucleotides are TGTGCCAGCAGGGAAACAGGGGAAGGGAGAGGCTACACCTTC. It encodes CASRETGEGRGYTF.

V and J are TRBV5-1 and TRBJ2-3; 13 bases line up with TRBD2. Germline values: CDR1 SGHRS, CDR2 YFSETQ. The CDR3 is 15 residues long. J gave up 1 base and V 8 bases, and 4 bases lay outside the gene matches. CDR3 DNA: TGCGCCAGTAGGACTAGCGGGAGTGGCACAGATACGCAGTATTTT. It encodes CASRTSGSGTDTQYF.

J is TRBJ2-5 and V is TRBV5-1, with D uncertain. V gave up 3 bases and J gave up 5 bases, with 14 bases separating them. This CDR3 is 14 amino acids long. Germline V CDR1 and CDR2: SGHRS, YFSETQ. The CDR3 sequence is CASSSVGDWETQYF. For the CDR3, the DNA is TGCGCCAGCAGCTCGGTCGGAGACTGGGAGACCCAGTACTTC.

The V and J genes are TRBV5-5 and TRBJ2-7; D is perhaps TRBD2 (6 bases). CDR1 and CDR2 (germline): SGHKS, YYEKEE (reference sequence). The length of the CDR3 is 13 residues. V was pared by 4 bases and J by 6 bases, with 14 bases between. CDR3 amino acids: CASSGGLATEQYF. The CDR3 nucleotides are TGTGCCAGCAGCGGGGGACTGGCTACCGAGCAGTACTTC.

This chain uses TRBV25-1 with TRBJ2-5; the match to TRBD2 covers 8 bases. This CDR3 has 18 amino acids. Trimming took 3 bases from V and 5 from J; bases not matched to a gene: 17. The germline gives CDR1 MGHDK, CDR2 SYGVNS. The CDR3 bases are TGTGCCAGCAGTGACGGGGGGGAGGGCGAAACGGGATCGGAGACCCAGTACTTC. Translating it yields CASSDGGEGETGSETQYF.

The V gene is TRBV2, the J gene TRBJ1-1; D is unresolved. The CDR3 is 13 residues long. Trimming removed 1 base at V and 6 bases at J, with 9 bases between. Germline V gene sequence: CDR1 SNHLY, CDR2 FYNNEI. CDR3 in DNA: TGTGCCAGCAGTGAAGTTGGCCCCTCTGAAGCTTTCTTT. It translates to CASSEVGPSEAFF.